This TCR beta chain was retrieved from a study of a mutant IDH1 vaccine in newly diagnosed glioma. The overall study: Treated patients comprised 62.5% males and 37.5% females, mean age 40.4 years.

The junction had 5 bases not matched to a gene; V was cut back by 10 bases and J by 6 bases. The CDR3 totals 12 residues. Germline V gives CDR1 ENHRY, CDR2 SYGVKD. Time point: week 11, during vaccination. Vaccination used 300 ug of mutant IDH1 20-mer peptide per dose, with topical imiquimod. The donors' diagnosis was new WHO grade 3 or 4 astrocytoma that was IDH1-mutant and ATRX-lost. Data came from immunoSEQ multiplex PCR; TCRdb stores just in-frame clones and leaves some out. The table shows under 35,000 clones, with around 90% occurring only once. As to this clone: Its specificity is unknown.

Findings and caveats of the study: Any relationship between pseudoprogression and changes in top peripheral T cell clonotypes seemed absent.

The sequencing used PBMCs, collected from a glioma patient whose treatment included an IDH1 peptide vaccine. This chain uses TRBV10-3 with TRBJ1-5, with TRBD1 identical over 8 bases. The TCR sequence derives from a man between 18 and 35 years old with glioma. In DNA form, the CDR3 reads TGTGCCACCCGAGACAGGGGTCAGCCCCAGCATTTT. Protein sequence: CATRDRGQPQHF.